This is a list of T cell receptor beta chains from one sample in a study of blood T cell repertoires in COVID-19. Produced via immunoSEQ multiplex PCR; TCRdb's table is partial and in-frame only. The top ten clones hold around 3.9% of a sample with fewer than 400,000 clones, 85% to 95% of them seen once. Sequencing was carried out using PBMCs or T cells enriched from blood (not recorded which). These receptors all come from a woman aged 30 to 39 who had been exposed to COVID-19. Both conserved end residues are part of each CDR3. D genes are given only for firm matches. A row's size may be missing; if present it is once, few, many or a size class.

TRBV6-2/TRBV6-3	TRBJ2-7	NA	NA	TGTGCCAGCAGTTACTCGAGCCGTACCGAGCAGTACTTC	CASSYSSRTEQYF
TRBV7-9	TRBJ1-1	once	NA	TGTGCCAGCAGCTTAATTTACAGGGTGAACACTGAAGCTTTCTTT	CASSLIYRVNTEAFF
TRBV12-3/TRBV12-4	TRBJ1-1	NA	NA	TGTGCCAGCAGTTTACAGACAGATGCCGAAGCTTTCTTT	CASSLQTDAEAFF
TRBV25-1	TRBJ1-2	NA	NA	TGTGCCAGCAGTGAACCCGGCGACAGGCCTTTCAGCTACACCTTC	CASSEPGDRPFSYTF
TRBV6-2/TRBV6-3	TRBJ2-7	NA	NA	TGTGCCAGCAGTTTGACAGTCTCCTACGAGCAGTACTTC	CASSLTVSYEQYF
TRBV7-8	TRBJ1-5	NA	NA	TGTGCCAGCAGCTTATATCCCCCTAGCAACCGAAATCAGCCCCAGCATTTT	CASSLYPPSNRNQPQHF
TRBV5-1	TRBJ2-5	NA	NA	TGCGCCAGCAGCTTGGCCGGGGTCTCCGGTCAAGAGACCCAGTACTTC	CASSLAGVSGQETQYF
TRBV5-5	TRBJ1-3	few	TRBD1	TGTGCCAGCAGCCGGGACAGTTGGGTCTCTGGAAACACCATATATTTT	CASSRDSWVSGNTIYF
TRBV5-6	TRBJ2-3	NA	TRBD1	TGTGCCAGCAGGAAACAGGGGACAAGCACAGATACGCAGTATTTT	CASRKQGTSTDTQYF
TRBV7-2	TRBJ2-2	NA	TRBD1	TGTGCCAGCAGTCCGGGACAGGCGAATCTGGGGGAGCTGTTTTTT	CASSPGQANLGELFF
TRBV18	TRBJ1-3	NA	NA	TGTGCCAGCTCACCACAAATCAGGGGAAACACCATATATTTT	CASSPQIRGNTIYF
TRBV18	TRBJ1-3	NA	NA	TGTGCCAGCTCTTCCTCCTCTGGAAACACCATATATTTT	CASSSSSGNTIYF
TRBV7-9	TRBJ2-1	NA	NA	TGTGCCAGCAGCTCCCTCCTAATCGGGAATGAGCAGTTCTTC	CASSSLLIGNEQFF
TRBV2	TRBJ2-2	NA	TRBD2	TGTGCCAGCAGTGACGGGCTAGCGGGGGCTACCGGGGAGCTGTTTTTT	CASSDGLAGATGELFF
TRBV4-1	TRBJ1-1	NA	NA	TGCGCCAGCAGCCACACGGGACAAGGAACTGAAGCTTTCTTT	CASSHTGQGTEAFF
TRBV28	TRBJ2-4	NA	TRBD1	TGTGCCAGCAGCCTTGGACAGGGGGCAGACATTCAGTACTTC	CASSLGQGADIQYF
TRBV15	TRBJ2-7	NA	NA	TGTGCCACCAGCAGAACTTTGACTTCCTACGAGCAGTACTTC	CATSRTLTSYEQYF
TRBV18	TRBJ1-5	NA	NA	TGTGCCAGCTCACCACAACGGAGCAATCAGCCCCAGCATTTT	CASSPQRSNQPQHF
TRBV5-1	TRBJ2-5	NA	TRBD2	TGCGCCAGCAGCACGGTTCTAGCGGGACAAGAGACCCAGTACTTC	CASSTVLAGQETQYF
TRBV5-1	TRBJ1-3	NA	NA	TGCGCCAGCCGTTTAACTTTCAGGGGTGCTGGAAACACCATATATTTT	CASRLTFRGAGNTIYF
TRBV5-1	TRBJ2-7	NA	NA	TGCGCCAGCAGCGACCGTTCAGGGCTGAAGCAGTACTTC	CASSDRSGLKQYF
TRBV6-5	TRBJ1-2	NA	NA	TGTGCCAGCAGTTACAGCGGCCACCTTAACTATGGCTACACCTTC	CASSYSGHLNYGYTF
TRBV7-2	TRBJ2-3	NA	NA	TGTGCCAGCAGCTTTGCTAGCAGAGATACGCAGTATTTT	CASSFASRDTQYF
TRBV6-5	TRBJ1-1	once	NA	TGTGCCAGCAGTCTGAAGTTCCCGGGGAACACTGAAGCTTTCTTT	CASSLKFPGNTEAFF
TRBV10-3	TRBJ2-3	NA	TRBD1	TGTGCCATCAGTGAAGGACAGGGGGCCACAGATACGCAGTATTTT	CAISEGQGATDTQYF
TRBV7-9	TRBJ1-5	once	NA	TGTGCCAGCACCCAAGACGGTGGTCTTCAGCCCCAGCATTTT	CASTQDGGLQPQHF
TRBV2	TRBJ1-3	once	NA	TGTGCCAGCAGCGCCAGGGTCCCTGGAAACACCATATATTTT	CASSARVPGNTIYF
TRBV19	TRBJ1-5	NA	NA	TGTGCCAGTAGCATGGAGGGGCCTGGCCTACCGCCCCAGCATTTT	CASSMEGPGLPPQHF
TRBV19	TRBJ1-2	NA	NA	TGTGCCAGTAGTATCGACTGGATGACCGAGTTATATGGCTACACCTTC	CASSIDWMTELYGYTF
TRBV19	TRBJ2-7	once	NA	TGTGCCAGTAGTATAGGTAGCGGAACCTACTACGAGCAGTACTTC	CASSIGSGTYYEQYF
TRBV2	TRBJ1-2	NA	NA	TGTGCCAGCAGTGAGGGGGAGGCTAACTATGGCTACACCTTC	CASSEGEANYGYTF
TRBV13	TRBJ1-6	NA	NA	TGTGCCAGCAGCTTACGGGGTAGGGCCAATTCACCCCTCCACTTT	CASSLRGRANSPLHF
TRBV6-5	TRBJ1-2	NA	NA	TGTGCCAGCAGTTATCCCAGGGGAGATATCTATGGCTACACCTTC	CASSYPRGDIYGYTF
TRBV4-2	TRBJ2-1	NA	TRBD2	TGTGCCAGCAGCCTCGAGCGGGATAGCTCCTACAATGAGCAGTTCTTC	CASSLERDSSYNEQFF
TRBV27	TRBJ2-5	NA	TRBD1	TGTGCCAGCAGTTTTTACAGGGGGGAGACCCAGTACTTC	CASSFYRGETQYF
TRBV7-2	TRBJ2-5	NA	TRBD2	TGTGCCAGCAGCTTACAGCGGGGGACCCAGTACTTC	CASSLQRGTQYF
TRBV7-8	TRBJ2-2	NA	TRBD1	TGTGCCAGCAGCCCTAGACAGGGGACCGGGGAGCTGTTTTTT	CASSPRQGTGELFF
TRBV5-1	TRBJ2-3	NA	TRBD1	TGCGCCAGCAGCCGTGGGACAGGGTCACGCACAGATACGCAGTATTTT	CASSRGTGSRTDTQYF
TRBV7-8	TRBJ1-6	NA	NA	TGTGCCAGCAGCTCCCAACGGGAGAGCTCCTATAATTCACCCCTCCACTTT	CASSSQRESSYNSPLHF
TRBV6-2/TRBV6-3	TRBJ2-7	NA	TRBD1	TGTGCCAGCAGTAAACCGGGACAGGGGAAGAGGGTTACCTACGAGCAGTACTTC	CASSKPGQGKRVTYEQYF
TRBV25-1	TRBJ1-2	NA	NA	TGTGCCAGCAGTGCAGGGGAGTATGGCTACACCTTC	CASSAGEYGYTF
TRBV7-2	TRBJ2-7	once	NA	TGTGCCAGCAGCTTAACAGTCAAGTACGAGCAGTACTTC	CASSLTVKYEQYF
TRBV7-9	TRBJ1-3	NA	NA	TGTGCCAGCAGCTTAGCGCGTAGAAACAGGGAACCTGGAAACACCATATATTTT	CASSLARRNREPGNTIYF
TRBV7-2	TRBJ1-1	NA	NA	TGTGCCAGCAGCCGCTGGGTCAGGTCGAACACTGAAGCTTTCTTT	CASSRWVRSNTEAFF
TRBV19	TRBJ1-5	once	NA	TGTGCCAGTAGTATCGTCCAGGGATGGAGCAATCAGCCCCAGCATTTT	CASSIVQGWSNQPQHF
TRBV4-1	TRBJ1-2	NA	NA	TGCGCCAGCAGCCCACTAGTACGGGTCTATGGCTACACCTTC	CASSPLVRVYGYTF
TRBV19	TRBJ2-7	NA	TRBD1	TGTGCCAGTAGAAAGGGGGGCGGACAGGGCTACGAGCAGTACTTC	CASRKGGGQGYEQYF
TRBV7-2	TRBJ1-5	NA	NA	TGTGCCAGCAGCTTAGCGGCCAGCAATCAGCCCCAGCATTTT	CASSLAASNQPQHF
TRBV5-1	TRBJ1-1	NA	TRBD1	TGCGCCAGCAGCTTGACAGGGGGGCGGACTGAAGCTTTCTTT	CASSLTGGRTEAFF
TRBV7-6	TRBJ1-4	NA	NA	TGTGCCAGCAGCTTAGGATTCTGGCAGGGGAATGAAAAACTGTTTTTT	CASSLGFWQGNEKLFF
TRBV5-4	TRBJ1-2	NA	TRBD1	TGTGCCAGCAGCTTGGGGACAGGGGGCTCCTATGGCTACACCTTC	CASSLGTGGSYGYTF
TRBV19	TRBJ1-6	NA	NA	TGTGCCAGTAGACAGGGTGGTTCACCCCTCCACTTT	CASRQGGSPLHF
TRBV21-1	TRBJ2-2	NA	NA	TGTGCCAGACGCCGTACGACAGGCAAAATAACCGGGGAGCTGTTTTTT	CARRRTTGKITGELFF
TRBV7-9	TRBJ2-3	NA	NA	TGTGCCAGCAGCTTAGACGTTCTAGCTGTAGATACGCAGTATTTT	CASSLDVLAVDTQYF
TRBV4-3	TRBJ1-2	few	NA	TGCGCCAGCAGCCAAGATCGCGGCGCAGATGGCTACACCTTC	CASSQDRGADGYTF
TRBV12-3/TRBV12-4	TRBJ2-1	NA	TRBD1	TGTGCCAGCAGACTCAGGGGGAATGAGCAGTTCTTC	CASRLRGNEQFF
TRBV5-5	TRBJ1-2	once	TRBD1	TGTGCCAGCAGCTTGGGTAACGACAGGGCCTATGGCTACACCTTC	CASSLGNDRAYGYTF